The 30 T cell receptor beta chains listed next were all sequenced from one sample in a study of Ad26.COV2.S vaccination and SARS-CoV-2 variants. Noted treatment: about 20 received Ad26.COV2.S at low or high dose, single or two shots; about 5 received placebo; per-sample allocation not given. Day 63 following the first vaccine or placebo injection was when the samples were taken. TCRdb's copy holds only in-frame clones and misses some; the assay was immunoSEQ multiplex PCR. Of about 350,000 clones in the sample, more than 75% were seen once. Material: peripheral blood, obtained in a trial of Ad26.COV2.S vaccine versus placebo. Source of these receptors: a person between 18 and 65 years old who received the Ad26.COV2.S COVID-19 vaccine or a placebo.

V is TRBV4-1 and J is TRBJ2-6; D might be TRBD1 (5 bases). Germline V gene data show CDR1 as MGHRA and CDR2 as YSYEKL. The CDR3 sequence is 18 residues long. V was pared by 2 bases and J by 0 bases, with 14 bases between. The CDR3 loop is CASSQFSGRSSGANVLTF. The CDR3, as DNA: TGCGCCAGCAGCCAATTTTCAGGGCGGAGCTCTGGGGCCAACGTCCTGACTTTC.

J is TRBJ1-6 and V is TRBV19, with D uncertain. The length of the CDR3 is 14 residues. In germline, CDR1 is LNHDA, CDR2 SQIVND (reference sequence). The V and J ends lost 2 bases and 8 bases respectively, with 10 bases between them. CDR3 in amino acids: CASSIRRTDSPLHF. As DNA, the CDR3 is TGTGCCAGTAGTATACGACGGACTGATTCACCCCTCCACTTT.

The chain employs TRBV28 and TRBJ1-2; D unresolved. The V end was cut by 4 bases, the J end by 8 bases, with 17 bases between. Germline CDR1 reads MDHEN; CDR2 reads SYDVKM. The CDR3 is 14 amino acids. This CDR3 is CASSYFSSPLGYTF. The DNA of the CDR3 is TGTGCCAGCAGTTATTTTTCGAGCCCCCTCGGCTACACCTTC.

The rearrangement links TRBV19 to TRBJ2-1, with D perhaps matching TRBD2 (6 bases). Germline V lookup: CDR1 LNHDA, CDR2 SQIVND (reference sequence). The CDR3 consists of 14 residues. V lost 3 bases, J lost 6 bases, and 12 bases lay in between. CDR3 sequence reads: CASSMTSKINEQFF. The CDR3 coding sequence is TGTGCCAGTAGTATGACTAGTAAGATCAATGAGCAGTTCTTC. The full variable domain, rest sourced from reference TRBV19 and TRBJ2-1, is DGGITQSPKYLFRKEGQNVTLSCEQNLNHDAMYWYRQDPGQGLRLIYYSQIVNDFQKGDIAEGYSVSREKKESFPLTVTSAQKNPTAFYLCASSMTSKINEQFFGPGTRLTVL.

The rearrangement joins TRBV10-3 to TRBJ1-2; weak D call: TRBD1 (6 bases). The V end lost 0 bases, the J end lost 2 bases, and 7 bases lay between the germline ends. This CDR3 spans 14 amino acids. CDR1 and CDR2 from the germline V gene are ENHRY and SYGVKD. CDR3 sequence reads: CAISESQGNYGYTF. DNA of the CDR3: TGTGCCATCAGTGAGTCGCAGGGGAACTATGGCTACACCTTC.

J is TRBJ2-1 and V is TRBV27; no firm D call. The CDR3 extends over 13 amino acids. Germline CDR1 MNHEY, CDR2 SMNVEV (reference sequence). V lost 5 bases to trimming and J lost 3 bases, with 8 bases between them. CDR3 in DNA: TGTGCCAGCAGTCTCAACATCTACAATGAGCAGTTCTTC. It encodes CASSLNIYNEQFF.

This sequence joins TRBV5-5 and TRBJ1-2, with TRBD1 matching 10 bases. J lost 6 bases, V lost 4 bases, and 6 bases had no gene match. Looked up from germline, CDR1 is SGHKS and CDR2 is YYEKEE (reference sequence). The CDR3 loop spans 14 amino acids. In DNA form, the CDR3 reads TGTGCCAGCAGCATGACAGGGGGCGCGGATGGCTACACCTTC. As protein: CASSMTGGADGYTF.

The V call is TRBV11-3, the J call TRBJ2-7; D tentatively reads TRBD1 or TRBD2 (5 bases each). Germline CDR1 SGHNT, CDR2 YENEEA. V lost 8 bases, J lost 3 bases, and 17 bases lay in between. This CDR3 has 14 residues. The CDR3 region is CASYPRAGYYEQYF. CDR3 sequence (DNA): TGTGCCAGCTATCCGCGGGCAGGGTACTACGAGCAGTACTTC.

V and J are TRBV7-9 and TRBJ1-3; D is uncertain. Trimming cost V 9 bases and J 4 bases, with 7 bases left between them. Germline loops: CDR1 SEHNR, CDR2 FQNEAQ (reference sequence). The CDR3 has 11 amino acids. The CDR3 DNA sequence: TGTGCCAGTTTAGTCGGAAACACCATATATTTT. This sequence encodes CASLVGNTIYF.

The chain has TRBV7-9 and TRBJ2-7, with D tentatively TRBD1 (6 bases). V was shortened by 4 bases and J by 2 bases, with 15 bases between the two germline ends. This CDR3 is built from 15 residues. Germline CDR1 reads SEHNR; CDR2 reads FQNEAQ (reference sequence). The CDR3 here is CASSYPDSGPYEQYF. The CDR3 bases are TGTGCCAGCAGCTACCCGGACAGTGGCCCCTACGAGCAGTACTTC.

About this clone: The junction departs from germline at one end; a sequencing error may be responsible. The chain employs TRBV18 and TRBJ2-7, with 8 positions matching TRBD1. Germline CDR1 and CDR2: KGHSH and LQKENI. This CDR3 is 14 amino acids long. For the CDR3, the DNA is TGTGCCACCTCAGCGTCCAGGGGGCTGTACGAGCAGTACTTC. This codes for CATSASRGLYEQYF.

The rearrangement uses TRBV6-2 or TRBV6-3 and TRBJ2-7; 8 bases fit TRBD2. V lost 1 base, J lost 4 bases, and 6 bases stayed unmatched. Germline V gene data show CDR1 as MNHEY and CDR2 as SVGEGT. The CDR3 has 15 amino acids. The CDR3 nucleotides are TGTGCCAGCAGTTACTTGAGCGGGAGCTGGTACGAGCAGTACTTC. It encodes CASSYLSGSWYEQYF.

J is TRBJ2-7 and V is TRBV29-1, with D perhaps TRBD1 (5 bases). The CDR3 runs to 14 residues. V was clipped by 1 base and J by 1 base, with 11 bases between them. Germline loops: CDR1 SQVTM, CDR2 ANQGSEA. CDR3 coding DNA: TGCAGCGTTGAAGGGGGCTCGGCGTCCTACGAGCAGTACTTC. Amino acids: CSVEGGSASYEQYF.

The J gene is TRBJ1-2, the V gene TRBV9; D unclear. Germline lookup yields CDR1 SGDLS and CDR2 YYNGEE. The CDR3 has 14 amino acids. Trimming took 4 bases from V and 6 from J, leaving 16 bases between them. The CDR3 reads CASSLRSSLDGYTF. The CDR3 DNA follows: TGTGCCAGCAGCTTAAGGTCTTCCCTGGATGGCTACACCTTC.

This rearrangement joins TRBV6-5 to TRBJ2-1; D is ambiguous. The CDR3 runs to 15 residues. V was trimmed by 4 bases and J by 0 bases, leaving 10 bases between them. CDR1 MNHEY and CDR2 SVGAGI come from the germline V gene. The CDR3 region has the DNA TGTGCCAGCAGTTCCTTAGCTTACTCCTACAATGAGCAGTTCTTC. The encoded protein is CASSSLAYSYNEQFF.

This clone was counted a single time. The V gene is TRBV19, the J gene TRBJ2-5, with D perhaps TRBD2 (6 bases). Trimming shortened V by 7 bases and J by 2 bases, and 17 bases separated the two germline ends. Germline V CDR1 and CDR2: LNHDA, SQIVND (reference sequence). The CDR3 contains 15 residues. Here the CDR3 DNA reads TGTGCCAGTACTAATCCAGCCGGGGGACAAGAGACCCAGTACTTC. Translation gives CASTNPAGGQETQYF.

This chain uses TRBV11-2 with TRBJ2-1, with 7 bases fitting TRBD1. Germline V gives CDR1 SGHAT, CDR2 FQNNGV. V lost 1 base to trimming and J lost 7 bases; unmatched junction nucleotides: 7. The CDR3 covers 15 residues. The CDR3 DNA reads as TGTGCCAGCAGCTTAGGTAGGGGGCGTTGGAATGAGCAGTTCTTC. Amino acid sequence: CASSLGRGRWNEQFF.

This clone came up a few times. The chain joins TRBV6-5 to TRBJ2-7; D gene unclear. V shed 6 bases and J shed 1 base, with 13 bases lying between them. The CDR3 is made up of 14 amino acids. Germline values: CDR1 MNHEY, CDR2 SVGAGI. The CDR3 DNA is TGTGCCAGCAGCCACCCGGCAGATTCCTACGAGCAGTACTTC. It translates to CASSHPADSYEQYF.

DNA for the CDR3: TGTGCCAGCAGCTTAGGCCCGGGTGTGGTGGCGGGCCAGACCCAGTACTTC. Translation gives CASSLGPGVVAGQTQYF. V and J are TRBV13 and TRBJ2-5, with D possibly matching TRBD2 (5 bases). The CDR3 runs to 17 residues. V lost 0 bases and J lost 6, with 20 bases in between. Germline loops: CDR1 PRHDT, CDR2 FYEKMQ (reference sequence).

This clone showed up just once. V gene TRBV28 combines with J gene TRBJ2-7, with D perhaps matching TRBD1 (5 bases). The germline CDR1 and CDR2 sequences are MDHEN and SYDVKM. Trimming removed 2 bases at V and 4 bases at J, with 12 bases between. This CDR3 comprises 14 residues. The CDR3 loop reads CASSLGALWYEQYF. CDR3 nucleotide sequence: TGTGCCAGCAGTTTAGGGGCGCTTTGGTACGAGCAGTACTTC.

The CDR3 DNA reads TGTGCCAGCAGCCACTATTCAACCGGTAATGTCCAAGAGACCCAGTACTTC. Its protein product is CASSHYSTGNVQETQYF. The chain combines TRBV3-1 (or the pseudogene TRBV3-2) with TRBJ2-5; D ambiguous. Trimming took off 3 bases at V and 1 base at J, with 18 bases between the two ends. This CDR3 has 17 amino acids. Germline assignment: CDR1 LGHDT and CDR2 YNNKEL (reference sequence).

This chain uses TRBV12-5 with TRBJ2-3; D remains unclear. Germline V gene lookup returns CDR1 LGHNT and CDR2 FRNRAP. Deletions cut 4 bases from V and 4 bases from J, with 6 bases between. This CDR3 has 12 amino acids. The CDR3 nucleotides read TGTGCTAGTGGTTCTGTCGCAGATACGCAGTATTTT. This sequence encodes CASGSVADTQYF.

The CDR3 DNA follows: TGTGCCAGCAGCCAAGAGTGGCAAGCTTTCTTT. Residues: CASSQEWQAFF. V usage is TRBV3-1 (or the pseudogene TRBV3-2) and J usage is TRBJ1-1; unclear D gene. V was clipped by 0 bases and J by 9 bases, with 5 bases between them. This CDR3 region has 11 residues. In germline, CDR1 is LGHDT, CDR2 YNNKEL (reference sequence).

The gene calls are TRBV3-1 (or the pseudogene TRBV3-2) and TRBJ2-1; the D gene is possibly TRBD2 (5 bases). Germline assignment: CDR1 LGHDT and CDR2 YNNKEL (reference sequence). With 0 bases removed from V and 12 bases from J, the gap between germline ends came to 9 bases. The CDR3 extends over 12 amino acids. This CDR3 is CASSQDPSGQFF. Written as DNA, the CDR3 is TGTGCCAGCAGCCAAGATCCCAGCGGGCAGTTCTTC.

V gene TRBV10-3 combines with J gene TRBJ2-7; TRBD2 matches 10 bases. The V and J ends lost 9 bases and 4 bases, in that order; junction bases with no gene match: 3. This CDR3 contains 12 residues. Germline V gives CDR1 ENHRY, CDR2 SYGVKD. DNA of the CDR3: TGTGCCATAGCGGGAGGGCCTTACGAGCAGTACTTC. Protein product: CAIAGGPYEQYF.

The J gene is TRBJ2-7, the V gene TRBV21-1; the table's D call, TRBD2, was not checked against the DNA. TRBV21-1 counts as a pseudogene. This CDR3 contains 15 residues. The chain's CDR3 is CASSKAEESSYEQYF. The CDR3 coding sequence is TGTGCCAGCAGCAAAGCAGAAGAGAGCTCCTACGAGCAGTACTTC.

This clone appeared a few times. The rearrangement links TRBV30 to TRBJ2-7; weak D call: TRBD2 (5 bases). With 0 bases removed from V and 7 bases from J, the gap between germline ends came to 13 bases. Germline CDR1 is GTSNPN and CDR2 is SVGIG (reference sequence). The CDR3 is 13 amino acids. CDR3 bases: TGTGCCTGGAGTGTACTAGGGTCGGGTGAGCAGTACTTC. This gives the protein CAWSVLGSGEQYF. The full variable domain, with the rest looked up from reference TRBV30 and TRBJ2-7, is SQTIHQWPATLVQPVGSPLSLECTVEGTSNPNLYWYRQAAGRGLQLLFYSVGIGQISSEVPQNLSASRPQDRQFILSSKKLLLSDSGFYLCAWSVLGSGEQYFGPGTRLTVT.

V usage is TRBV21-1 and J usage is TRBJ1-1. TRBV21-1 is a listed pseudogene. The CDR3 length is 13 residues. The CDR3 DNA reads TGTGCCAGCACCCGAACCCCGGGCACTGAAGCTTTCTTT. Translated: CASTRTPGTEAFF.

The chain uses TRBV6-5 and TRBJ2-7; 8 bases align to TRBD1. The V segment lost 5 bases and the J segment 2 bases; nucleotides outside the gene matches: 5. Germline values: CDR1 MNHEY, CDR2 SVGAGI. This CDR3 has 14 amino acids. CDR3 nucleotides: TGTGCCAGCAGTCCCCGACAGGGGCCCTACGAGCAGTACTTC. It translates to CASSPRQGPYEQYF.

CDR3 protein: CASSQTGQGANTDTQYF. For the CDR3, the DNA is TGCGCCAGCAGCCAAACGGGACAGGGGGCAAACACAGATACGCAGTATTTT. The V gene is TRBV4-3, the J gene TRBJ2-3, with 12 bases lining up with TRBD1. The CDR3 is 17 amino acids. Germline trimming cut 2 bases from V and 2 bases from J; bases unmatched to any gene: 5. Per the germline V gene, CDR1 is LGHNA and CDR2 is YSLEER.